The clone carrying this TCR beta chain appeared a few times. This specimen belongs to a study of Graves' ophthalmopathy and Graves' hyperthyroidism. Study at large: Stable hyperthyroidism denotes an absence of ophthalmopathy throughout 18 months of follow-up.

Investigators amplified TCR beta CDR3 regions from RNA transcripts. Following a first-round RT-PCR that used HTBI primers, a second-round multiplex PCR was carried out. TCRdb recomputed calls from the multiplex PCR reads with MiXCR, one row per CDR3 protein. The sample holds roughly 600,000 distinct CDR3 sequences, approximately 35% seen once. CDR1 is SGHNT, CDR2 YYREEE, per germline (reference sequence). Germline trimming cut 4 bases from V and 4 bases from J; bases unmatched to any gene: 8. The CDR3 length is 16 residues. The chain carries TRBV5-4 and TRBJ2-2; TRBD1 agrees at 9 bases. This TCR derives from an adult man with Graves' hyperthyroidism. The sequenced sample was peripheral blood or thyroid tissue (not recorded which). As DNA, the CDR3 is TGTGCCAGCAGCAATTCCGGGACAGGGATCACCGGGGAGCTGTTTTTT. It is translated as CASSNSGTGITGELFF.